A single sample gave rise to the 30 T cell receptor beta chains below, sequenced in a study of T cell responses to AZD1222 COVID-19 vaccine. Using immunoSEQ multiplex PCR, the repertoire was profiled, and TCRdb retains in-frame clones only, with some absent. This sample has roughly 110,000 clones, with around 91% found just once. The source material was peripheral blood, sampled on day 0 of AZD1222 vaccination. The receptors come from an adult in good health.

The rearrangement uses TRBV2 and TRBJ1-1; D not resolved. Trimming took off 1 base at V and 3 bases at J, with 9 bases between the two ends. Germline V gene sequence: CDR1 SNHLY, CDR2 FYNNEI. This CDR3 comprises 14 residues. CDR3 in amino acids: CASSEVRVYTEAFF. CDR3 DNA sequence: TGTGCCAGCAGTGAAGTCAGAGTGTACACTGAAGCTTTCTTT.

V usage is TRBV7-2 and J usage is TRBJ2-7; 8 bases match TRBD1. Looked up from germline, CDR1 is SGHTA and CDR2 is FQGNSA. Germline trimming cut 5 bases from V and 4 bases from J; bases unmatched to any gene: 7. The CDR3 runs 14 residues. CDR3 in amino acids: CASSRQGLGYEQYF. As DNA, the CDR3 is TGTGCCAGCAGCAGACAGGGGTTGGGGTACGAGCAGTACTTC. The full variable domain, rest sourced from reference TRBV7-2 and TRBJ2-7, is GAGVSQSPSNKVTEKGKDVELRCDPISGHTALYWYRQSLGQGLEFLIYFQGNSAPDKSGLPSDRFSAERTGGSVSTLTIQRTQQEDSAVYLCASSRQGLGYEQYFGPGTRLTVT.

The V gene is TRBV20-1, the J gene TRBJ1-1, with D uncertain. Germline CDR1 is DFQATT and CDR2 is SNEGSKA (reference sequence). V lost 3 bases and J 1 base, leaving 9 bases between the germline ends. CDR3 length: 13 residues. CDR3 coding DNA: TGCAGTGCTAGTACCGGCCGGAACACTGAAGCTTTCTTT. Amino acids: CSASTGRNTEAFF.

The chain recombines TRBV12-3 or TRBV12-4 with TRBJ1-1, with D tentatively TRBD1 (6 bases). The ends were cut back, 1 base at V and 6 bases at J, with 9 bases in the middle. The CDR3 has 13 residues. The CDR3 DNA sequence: TGTGCCAGCAGTTTAGTACAGGGACCTGAAGCTTTCTTT. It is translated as CASSLVQGPEAFF.

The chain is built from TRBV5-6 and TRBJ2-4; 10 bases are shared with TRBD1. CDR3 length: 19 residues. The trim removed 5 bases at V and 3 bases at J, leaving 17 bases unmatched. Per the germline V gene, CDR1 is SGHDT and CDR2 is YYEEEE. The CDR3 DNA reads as TGTGCCAGCAGTTACGACCGGGACAGGGGTCGCGTGGTCAAAAACATTCAGTACTTC. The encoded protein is CASSYDRDRGRVVKNIQYF.

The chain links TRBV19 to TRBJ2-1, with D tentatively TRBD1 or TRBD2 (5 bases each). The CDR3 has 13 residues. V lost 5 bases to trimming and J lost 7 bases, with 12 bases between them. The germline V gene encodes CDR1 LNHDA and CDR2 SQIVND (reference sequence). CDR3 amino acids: CASSETWGNEQFF. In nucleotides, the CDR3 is TGTGCCAGTAGTGAAACGTGGGGGAATGAGCAGTTCTTC.

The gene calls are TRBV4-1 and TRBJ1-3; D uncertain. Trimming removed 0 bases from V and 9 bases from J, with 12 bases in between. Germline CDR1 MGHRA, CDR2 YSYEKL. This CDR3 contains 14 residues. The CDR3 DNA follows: TGCGCCAGCAGCCAAGAAGTTAGGGAGACCACCATATATTTT. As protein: CASSQEVRETTIYF.

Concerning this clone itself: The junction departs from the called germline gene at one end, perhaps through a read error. The CDR3 sequence: CSVEEQGFGELFF. The CDR3 region has the DNA TGCAGCGTAGAAGAACAGGGTTTCGGGGAGCTGTTTTTT. The chain uses TRBV29-1 and TRBJ2-2; D may be TRBD1 (6 bases). Germline V CDR1 and CDR2: SQVTM, ANQGSEA. This CDR3 has 13 amino acids.

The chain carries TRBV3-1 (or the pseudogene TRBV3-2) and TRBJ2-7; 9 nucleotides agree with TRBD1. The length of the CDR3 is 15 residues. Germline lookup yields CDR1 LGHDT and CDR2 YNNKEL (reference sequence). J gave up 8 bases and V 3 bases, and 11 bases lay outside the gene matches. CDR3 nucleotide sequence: TGTGCCAGCAGCCATTGGGACAGGGTGAGCCCCCAGCAGTACTTC. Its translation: CASSHWDRVSPQQYF.

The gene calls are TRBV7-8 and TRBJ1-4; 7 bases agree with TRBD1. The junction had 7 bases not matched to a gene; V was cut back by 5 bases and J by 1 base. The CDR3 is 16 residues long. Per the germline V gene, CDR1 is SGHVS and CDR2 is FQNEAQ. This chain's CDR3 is CASSRRQGQTNEKLFF. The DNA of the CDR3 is TGTGCCAGCAGCCGAAGACAGGGCCAAACTAATGAAAAACTGTTTTTT.

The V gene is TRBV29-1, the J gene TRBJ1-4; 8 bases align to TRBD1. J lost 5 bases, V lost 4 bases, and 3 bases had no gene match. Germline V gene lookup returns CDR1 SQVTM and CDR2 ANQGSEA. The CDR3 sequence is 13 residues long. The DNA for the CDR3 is TGCAGCGTTGGGACAGGGCTAAATGAAAAACTGTTTTTT. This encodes CSVGTGLNEKLFF.

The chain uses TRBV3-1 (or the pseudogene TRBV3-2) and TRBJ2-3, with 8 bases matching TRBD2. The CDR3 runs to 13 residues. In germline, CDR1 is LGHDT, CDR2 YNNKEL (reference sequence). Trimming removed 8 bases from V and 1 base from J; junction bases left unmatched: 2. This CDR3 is CASEAGGTDTQYF. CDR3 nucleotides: TGTGCCAGCGAAGCGGGGGGCACAGATACGCAGTATTTT.

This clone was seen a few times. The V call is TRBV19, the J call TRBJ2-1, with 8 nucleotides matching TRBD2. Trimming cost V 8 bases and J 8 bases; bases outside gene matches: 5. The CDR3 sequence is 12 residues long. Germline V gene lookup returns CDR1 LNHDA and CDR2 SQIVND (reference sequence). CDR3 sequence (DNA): TGTGCCAGTGGGCGGGGGGAGTATGAGCAGTTCTTC. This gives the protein CASGRGEYEQFF.

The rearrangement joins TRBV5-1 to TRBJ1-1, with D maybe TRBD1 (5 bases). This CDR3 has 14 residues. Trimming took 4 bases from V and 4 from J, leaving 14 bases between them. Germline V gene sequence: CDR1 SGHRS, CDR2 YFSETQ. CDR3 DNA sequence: TGCGCCAGCAGCCCCAGGGCGATGAGCACTGAAGCTTTCTTT. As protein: CASSPRAMSTEAFF.

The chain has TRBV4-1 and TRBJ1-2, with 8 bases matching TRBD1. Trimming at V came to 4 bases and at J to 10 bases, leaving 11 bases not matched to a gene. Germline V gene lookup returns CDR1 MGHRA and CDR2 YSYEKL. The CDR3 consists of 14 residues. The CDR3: CASSPSGQGLNYTF. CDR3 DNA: TGCGCCAGCAGCCCCTCTGGACAGGGCCTAAACTACACCTTC.

As DNA, the CDR3 is TGTGCCAGCAGGGCATTACGAGAGACCCAGTACTTC. Protein product: CASRALRETQYF. The chain couples TRBV2 to TRBJ2-5; D is unresolved. This CDR3 is built from 12 residues. The germline CDR1 and CDR2 sequences are SNHLY and FYNNEI. V dropped 6 bases and J dropped 4 bases, with 9 bases sitting between them.

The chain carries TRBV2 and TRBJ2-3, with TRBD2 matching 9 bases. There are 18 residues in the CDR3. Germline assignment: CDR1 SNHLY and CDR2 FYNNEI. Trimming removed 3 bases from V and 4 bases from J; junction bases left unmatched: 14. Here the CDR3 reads CASSDGGFRLAVPDTQYF. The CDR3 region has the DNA TGTGCCAGCAGTGATGGAGGCTTTAGACTAGCGGTCCCAGATACGCAGTATTTT.

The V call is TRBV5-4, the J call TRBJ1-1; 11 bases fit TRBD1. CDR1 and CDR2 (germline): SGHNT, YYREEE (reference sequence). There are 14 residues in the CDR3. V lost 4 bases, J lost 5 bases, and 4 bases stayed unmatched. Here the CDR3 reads CASSLDRGLTEAFF. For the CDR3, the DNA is TGTGCCAGCAGCCTGGACAGGGGGCTAACTGAAGCTTTCTTT.

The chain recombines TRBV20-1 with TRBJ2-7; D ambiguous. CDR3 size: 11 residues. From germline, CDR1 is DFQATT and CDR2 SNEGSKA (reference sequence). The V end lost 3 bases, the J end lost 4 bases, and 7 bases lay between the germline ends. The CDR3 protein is CSASDLYEQYF. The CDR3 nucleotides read TGCAGTGCTAGTGACTTATACGAGCAGTACTTC.

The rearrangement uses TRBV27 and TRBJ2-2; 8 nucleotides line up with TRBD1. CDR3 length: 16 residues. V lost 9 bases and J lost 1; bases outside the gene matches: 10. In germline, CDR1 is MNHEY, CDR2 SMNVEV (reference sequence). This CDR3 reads CASQGAGGMNTGELFF. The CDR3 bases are TGTGCCAGTCAGGGGGCAGGGGGAATGAACACCGGGGAGCTGTTTTTT.

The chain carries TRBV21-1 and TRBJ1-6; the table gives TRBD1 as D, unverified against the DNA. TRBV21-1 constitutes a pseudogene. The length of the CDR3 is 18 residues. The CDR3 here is CASSKEQGAEVGNSPLHF. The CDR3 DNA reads TGTGCCAGCAGCAAAGAACAGGGGGCCGAGGTAGGGAATTCACCCCTCCACTTT.

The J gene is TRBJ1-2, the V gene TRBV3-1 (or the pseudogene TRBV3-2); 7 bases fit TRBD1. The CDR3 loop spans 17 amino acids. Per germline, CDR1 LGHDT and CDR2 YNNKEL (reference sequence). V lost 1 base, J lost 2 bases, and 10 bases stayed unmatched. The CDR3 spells CASSQVSRQGSNYGYTF. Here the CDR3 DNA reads TGTGCCAGCAGCCAAGTTTCGAGACAGGGATCGAACTATGGCTACACCTTC.

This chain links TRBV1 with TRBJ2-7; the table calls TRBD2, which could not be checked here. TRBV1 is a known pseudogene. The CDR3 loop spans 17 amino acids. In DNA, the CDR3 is TGCACCAGCAGCCCAAGAGCGGGACTAGCGGTACCCTACGAGCAGTACTTC. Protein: CTSSPRAGLAVPYEQYF.

CDR3 nucleotides: TGTGCCAGCAGTTTAAACGGGGGCTATGGCTACACCTTC. Translating gives CASSLNGGYGYTF. The V call is TRBV27, the J call TRBJ1-2; D is perhaps TRBD1 (5 bases). Germline V gives CDR1 MNHEY, CDR2 SMNVEV (reference sequence). V was trimmed by 2 bases and J by 4 bases, leaving 8 bases between them. The CDR3 extends over 13 amino acids.

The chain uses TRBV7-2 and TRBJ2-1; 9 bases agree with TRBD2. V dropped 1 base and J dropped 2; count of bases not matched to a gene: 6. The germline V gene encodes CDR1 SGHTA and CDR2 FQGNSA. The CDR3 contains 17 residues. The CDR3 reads CASSLVAGDPPYNEQFF. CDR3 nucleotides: TGTGCCAGCAGCTTAGTAGCGGGGGACCCTCCCTACAATGAGCAGTTCTTC.

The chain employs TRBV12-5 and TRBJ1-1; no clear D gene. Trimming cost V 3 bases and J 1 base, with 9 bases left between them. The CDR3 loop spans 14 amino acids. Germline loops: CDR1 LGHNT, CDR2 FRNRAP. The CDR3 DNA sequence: TGTGCTAGTGGTTTAGGCCAGGCGAACACTGAAGCTTTCTTT. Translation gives CASGLGQANTEAFF.

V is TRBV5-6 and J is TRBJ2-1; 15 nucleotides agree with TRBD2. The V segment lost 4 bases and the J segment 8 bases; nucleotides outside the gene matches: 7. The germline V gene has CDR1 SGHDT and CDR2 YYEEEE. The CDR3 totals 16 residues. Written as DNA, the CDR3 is TGTGCCAGCAGCCGCGGACTAGCGGGGGGGATGGATGAGCAGTTCTTC. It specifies CASSRGLAGGMDEQFF.

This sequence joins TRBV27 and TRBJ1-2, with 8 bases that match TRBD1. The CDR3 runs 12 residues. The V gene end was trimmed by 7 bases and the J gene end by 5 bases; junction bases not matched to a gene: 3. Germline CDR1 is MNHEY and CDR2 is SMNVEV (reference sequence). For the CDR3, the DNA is TGTGCCAGCAAACAGGGGGGGTATGGCTACACCTTC. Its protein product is CASKQGGYGYTF.

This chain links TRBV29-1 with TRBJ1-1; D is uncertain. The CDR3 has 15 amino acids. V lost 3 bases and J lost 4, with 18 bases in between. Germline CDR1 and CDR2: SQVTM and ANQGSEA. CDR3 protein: CSVDKDLPSITEAFF. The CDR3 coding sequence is TGCAGCGTTGATAAGGACTTACCCTCCATCACTGAAGCTTTCTTT. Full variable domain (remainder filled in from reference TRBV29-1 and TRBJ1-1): SAVISQKPSRDICQRGTSLTIQCQVDSQVTMMFWYRQQPGQSLTLIATANQGSEATYESGFVIDKFPISRPNLTFSTLTVSNMSPEDSSIYLCSVDKDLPSITEAFFGQGTRLTVV.

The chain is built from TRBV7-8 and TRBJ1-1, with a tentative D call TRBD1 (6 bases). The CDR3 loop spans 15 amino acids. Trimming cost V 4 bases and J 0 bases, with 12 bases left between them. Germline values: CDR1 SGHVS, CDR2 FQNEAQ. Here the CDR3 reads CASSSGQTLNTEAFF. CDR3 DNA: TGTGCCAGCAGCTCAGGACAGACATTGAACACTGAAGCTTTCTTT.